The 21 T cell receptor beta chains below come from one sample, sequenced in a study of identifying expanded T cells in peripheral blood. This table comes from immunoSEQ multiplex PCR, and its TCRdb copy is limited to in-frame clones, with some not included. Of about 81,000 clones in the sample, around 84% were seen once. The sequencing sample was made of blood. The receptor source for this set is a person aged 18-70 years in good health.

The V call is TRBV19, the J call TRBJ1-2; maybe TRBD1 (5 bases). Germline V lookup: CDR1 LNHDA, CDR2 SQIVND (reference sequence). The ends were cut back, 1 base at V and 2 bases at J, with 11 bases in the middle. This CDR3 is built from 15 residues. CDR3 bases: TGTGCCAGTAGTATAGTTGGGGCGGTCAACTATGGCTACACCTTC. Amino acid sequence: CASSIVGAVNYGYTF.

This clone occurred once. The chain combines TRBV29-1 with TRBJ2-3, with a possible D match to TRBD2 (6 bases). The germline V gene has CDR1 SQVTM and CDR2 ANQGSEA. Trimming removed 4 bases at V and 1 base at J, with 9 bases between. The CDR3 length is 13 residues. CDR3 sequence (DNA): TGCAGCGTTGTACCGGGGGGCACAGATACGCAGTATTTT. Translated: CSVVPGGTDTQYF.

This rearrangement joins TRBV9 to TRBJ2-1, with 9 bases matching TRBD2. The junction had 8 bases not matched to a gene; V was cut back by 3 bases and J by 4 bases. CDR1 is SGDLS, CDR2 YYNGEE, per germline. The CDR3 sequence is 16 residues long. The CDR3 DNA is TGTGCCAGCAGCGCCCTGACTAGCGGTTCTTACAATGAGCAGTTCTTC. This sequence encodes CASSALTSGSYNEQFF.

This chain links TRBV7-2 with TRBJ1-3; TRBD1 is a possible D gene (5 bases). V lost 1 base to trimming and J lost 3 bases, with 13 bases between them. The CDR3 covers 16 residues. Germline CDR1 reads SGHTA; CDR2 reads FQGNSA. CDR3 amino acids: CASSLDRGFFGNTIYF. DNA of the CDR3: TGTGCCAGCAGCTTAGATCGGGGGTTCTTTGGAAACACCATATATTTT.

V is TRBV6-5 and J is TRBJ2-7; 8 bases are shared with TRBD2. CDR3 size: 15 residues. Losses at the gene ends were 2 bases for V and 4 bases for J; bases not matched to a gene: 7. CDR1 and CDR2 (germline): MNHEY, SVGAGI. The CDR3 sequence is CASSYRLSGTYEQYF. The CDR3 DNA reads as TGTGCCAGCAGTTACCGCCTTAGCGGGACGTACGAGCAGTACTTC.

The chain is built from TRBV7-6 and TRBJ2-1; 7 positions match TRBD1. The CDR3 runs to 13 residues. Looked up from germline, CDR1 is SGHVS and CDR2 is FNYEAQ. V was pared by 6 bases and J by 9 bases, with 8 bases of the junction left unmatched. The CDR3 region is CASRFQGVGEQFF. The CDR3 bases are TGTGCCAGCAGATTTCAGGGGGTAGGTGAGCAGTTCTTC.

This chain links TRBV19 with TRBJ1-2; a weak D match, TRBD1 (6 bases). This CDR3 has 14 residues. Germline V gives CDR1 LNHDA, CDR2 SQIVND (reference sequence). The ends were cut back, 7 bases at V and 2 bases at J, with 14 bases in the middle. The CDR3 DNA reads as TGTGCCAGTACCGTCGGTAGGGGGAACTATGGCTACACCTTC. It codes for CASTVGRGNYGYTF.

The gene calls are TRBV7-2 and TRBJ2-7; the D call may be TRBD1 or TRBD2 (5 bases each). The CDR3 is made up of 14 amino acids. V shed 4 bases and J shed 2 bases, with 12 bases lying between them. Germline CDR1 is SGHTA and CDR2 is FQGNSA. DNA of the CDR3: TGTGCCAGCAGCTCCGGGACGGCCCCCTACGAGCAGTACTTC. Translating it yields CASSSGTAPYEQYF.

The chain joins TRBV6-5 to TRBJ1-2; 7 nucleotides align to TRBD1. Losses at the gene ends were 5 bases for V and 8 bases for J; bases not matched to a gene: 8. This CDR3 is 13 amino acids long. The germline V gene has CDR1 MNHEY and CDR2 SVGAGI. In DNA, the CDR3 is TGTGCCAGCAGTCAAGACAGGGAATTGGGCTACACCTTC. Its protein product is CASSQDRELGYTF.

V is TRBV2 and J is TRBJ1-1; TRBD1 matches 9 bases. In germline, CDR1 is SNHLY, CDR2 FYNNEI. CDR3 length equals 14 residues. The V and J ends lost 6 bases and 7 bases, in that order; junction bases with no gene match: 9. The CDR3: CASRGGQGTNEAFF. As DNA, the CDR3 is TGTGCCAGCAGGGGGGGACAGGGAACGAATGAAGCTTTCTTT.

This clone appeared a single time. The chain uses TRBV5-1 and TRBJ2-5; tentatively, D is TRBD1 or TRBD2 (6 bases each). V was pared by 4 bases and J by 5 bases, with 15 bases between. CDR3 length: 14 amino acids. Germline loops: CDR1 SGHRS, CDR2 YFSETQ. The chain's CDR3 is CASSGPGASETQYF. As DNA, the CDR3 is TGCGCCAGCAGCGGTCCGGGGGCGTCGGAGACCCAGTACTTC. Full variable domain (outside the CDR3, taken from reference TRBV5-1 and TRBJ2-5): KAGVTQTPRYLIKTRGQQVTLSCSPISGHRSVSWYQQTPGQGLQFLFEYFSETQRNKGNFPGRFSGRQFSNSRSEMNVSTLELGDSALYLCASSGPGASETQYFGPGTRLLVL.

The chain joins TRBV9 to TRBJ2-1; tentative D call: TRBD2 (5 bases). The CDR3 runs 15 residues. Germline CDR1 SGDLS, CDR2 YYNGEE. The V end was cut by 1 base, the J end by 0 bases, with 8 bases between. The CDR3 loop is CASSVTDSSYNEQFF. For the CDR3, the DNA is TGTGCCAGCAGCGTAACGGACTCCTCCTACAATGAGCAGTTCTTC.

The genes are TRBV14 and TRBJ1-2, with D unclear. The CDR3 is 13 amino acids. Germline CDR1 is SGHDN and CDR2 is FVKESK. The germline V and J ends were trimmed by 2 bases and 1 base, with 5 bases remaining between them. The CDR3 spells CASSQWFNYGYTF. DNA for the CDR3: TGTGCCAGCAGCCAATGGTTTAACTATGGCTACACCTTC. The whole variable domain, remainder taken from reference TRBV14 and TRBJ1-2, is EAGVTQFPSHSVIEKGQTVTLRCDPISGHDNLYWYRRVMGKEIKFLLHFVKESKQDESGMPNNRFLAERTGGTYSTLKVQPAELEDSGVYFCASSQWFNYGYTFGSGTRLTVV.

The chain links TRBV5-8 to TRBJ2-7; D call uncertain. CDR1 and CDR2 (germline): SGHTS, YDEGEE. The CDR3 has 13 amino acids. Trimming removed 3 bases from V and 0 bases from J, with 7 bases in between. CDR3 sequence: CASSYISSYEQYF. CDR3 DNA sequence: TGTGCCAGCAGCTACATATCCTCCTACGAGCAGTACTTC.

This chain uses TRBV5-8 with TRBJ2-2; the D gene could be TRBD1 or TRBD2 (5 bases each). CDR1 is SGHTS, CDR2 YDEGEE, per germline. V lost 3 bases and J 4 bases, leaving 28 bases between the germline ends. The CDR3 extends over 20 amino acids. The CDR3 coding sequence is TGTGCCAGCAGCTCCCGTCATGGACCCCAAACCCGGGACGCCACCGGGGAGCTGTTTTTT. Amino acids: CASSSRHGPQTRDATGELFF. The complete variable domain, with remaining parts taken from reference TRBV5-8 and TRBJ2-2, reads EAGVTQSPTHLIKTRGQQATLRCSPISGHTSVYWYQQALGLGLQFLLWYDEGEERNRGNFPPRFSGRQFPNYSSELNVNALELEDSALYLCASSSRHGPQTRDATGELFFGEGSRLTVL.

V gene TRBV5-6 combines with J gene TRBJ2-7; 10 nucleotides line up with TRBD2. In germline, CDR1 is SGHDT, CDR2 YYEEEE. This CDR3 region has 12 residues. Trimming cost V 7 bases and J 6 bases; bases outside gene matches: 4. CDR3 sequence reads: CASGLAELEQYF. The CDR3 region has the DNA TGTGCCAGCGGACTAGCGGAACTCGAGCAGTACTTC.

This chain uses TRBV28 with TRBJ2-1, with D perhaps matching TRBD2 (5 bases). Germline V CDR1 and CDR2: MDHEN, SYDVKM. This CDR3 is 18 amino acids long. Trimming shortened V by 2 bases and J by 6 bases, and 23 bases separated the two germline ends. The CDR3 sequence is CASSLTRVGLSEVNEQFF. CDR3 in DNA: TGTGCCAGCAGTTTAACTAGAGTAGGGCTTTCGGAGGTCAATGAGCAGTTCTTC. Full variable domain (remainder filled in from reference TRBV28 and TRBJ2-1): DVKVTQSSRYLVKRTGEKVFLECVQDMDHENMFWYRQDPGLGLRLIYFSYDVKMKEKGDIPEGYSVSREKKERFSLILESASTNQTSMYLCASSLTRVGLSEVNEQFFGPGTRLTVL.

The V gene is TRBV4-2, the J gene TRBJ2-1; no firm D call. Germline CDR1 LGHNA, CDR2 YNFKEQ. The CDR3 covers 14 residues. V lost 0 bases to trimming and J lost 6 bases, with 9 bases between them. In nucleotides, the CDR3 is TGTGCCAGCAGCCAAGAGCTAGTTAGCAATGAGCAGTTCTTC. It is translated as CASSQELVSNEQFF.

The chain is built from TRBV10-3 and TRBJ2-7; weak D call: TRBD2 (5 bases). Germline CDR1 reads ENHRY; CDR2 reads SYGVKD. Trimming shortened V by 8 bases and J by 3 bases, and 14 bases separated the two germline ends. CDR3 length: 13 amino acids. The CDR3 here is CAIQGSLGYEQYF. CDR3 in DNA: TGTGCCATCCAAGGGAGTTTGGGCTACGAGCAGTACTTC.

The rearrangement uses TRBV5-1 and TRBJ2-7, with 9 bases fitting TRBD1. From germline, CDR1 is SGHRS and CDR2 YFSETQ. J was trimmed by 3 bases and V by 4 bases; bases with no gene match: 8. The CDR3 contains 15 residues. For the CDR3, the DNA is TGCGCCAGCAGCATAACAGGGGGCGTAGTCTACGAGCAGTACTTC. It specifies CASSITGGVVYEQYF.

The V and J genes are TRBV25-1 and TRBJ2-1; TRBD2 matches 12 bases. After removal of 2 bases from V and 9 bases from J, the junction contained 11 bases not matched to a gene. This CDR3 spans 17 amino acids. Germline CDR1 is MGHDK and CDR2 is SYGVNS. The CDR3 coding sequence is TGTGCCAGCAGTGAAGGGGTTCCGACTAGCGGGAGAGGTGAGCAGTTCTTC. Amino acids: CASSEGVPTSGRGEQFF.